The 19 T cell receptor beta chains given below trace back to one sample, sequenced in a study of regulatory T cells in long-lasting Graves disease. In building TCR beta libraries, iRepertoire HTBI primers were used together with Arm-PCR of CDR3 regions. TCRdb passed the multiplex PCR reads through MiXCR, listing each CDR3 protein once. The sample carries around 400,000 distinct CDR3 sequences, 15% to 18% recorded once. Indicated time point: newly diagnosed GD, antithyroid drugs for less than 3 months. Researchers made the TCR library from RNA that was extracted from PBMCs. Sequences were derived from peripheral blood mononuclear cells (PBMCs), sampled at new diagnosis, from a patient treated with antithyroid drugs. These receptors all come from a female donor with Graves disease.

This clonotype has ten or more counts. V gene TRBV7-2 combines with J gene TRBJ2-1, with 9 positions matching TRBD2. J lost 6 bases, V lost 4 bases, and 7 bases had no gene match. Germline V lookup: CDR1 SGHTA, CDR2 FQGNSA. The CDR3 consists of 15 residues. DNA of the CDR3: TGTGCCAGCAGCTCGCGGGGGGGGGCGAGCAATGAGCAGTTCTTC. It is translated as CASSSRGGASNEQFF.

This clonotype was detected many times. V is TRBV2 and J is TRBJ1-1, with a tentative D call TRBD1 (5 bases). V lost 2 bases and J 1 base, leaving 8 bases between the germline ends. The CDR3 has 14 amino acids. Per the germline V gene, CDR1 is SNHLY and CDR2 is FYNNEI. Here the CDR3 reads CASSEQGWNTEAFF. The CDR3 coding sequence is TGTGCCAGCAGTGAACAGGGATGGAACACTGAAGCTTTCTTT.

The rearrangement links TRBV7-6 to TRBJ2-3, with 10 nucleotides matching TRBD1. The CDR3 spans 16 residues. Germline CDR1 SGHVS, CDR2 FNYEAQ. The junction had 8 bases not matched to a gene; V was cut back by 4 bases and J by 4 bases. The CDR3 reads CASSSRTGGFADTQYF. The CDR3, as DNA: TGTGCCAGCAGCTCCCGGACAGGGGGGTTCGCAGATACGCAGTATTTT.

The J gene is TRBJ2-1, the V gene TRBV19; possibly TRBD2 for D (5 bases). This CDR3 has 15 amino acids. CDR1 and CDR2 (germline): LNHDA, SQIVND (reference sequence). Trimming took off 1 base at V and 5 bases at J, with 12 bases between the two ends. This CDR3 is CASSIGSGSHNEQFF. DNA for the CDR3: TGTGCCAGTAGTATAGGAAGCGGATCCCACAATGAGCAGTTCTTC. Drawing the rest from reference TRBV19 and TRBJ2-1, the complete variable domain is DGGITQSPKYLFRKEGQNVTLSCEQNLNHDAMYWYRQDPGQGLRLIYYSQIVNDFQKGDIAEGYSVSREKKESFPLTVTSAQKNPTAFYLCASSIGSGSHNEQFFGPGTRLTVL.

This clonotype was detected only a few times. The chain combines TRBV29-1 with TRBJ2-3, with TRBD2 matching over 12 bases. The J call may be faulty, since TRBJ2-5 better matches the DNA end. The CDR3 runs to 16 residues. Germline assignment: CDR1 SQVTM and CDR2 ANQGSEA. In DNA form, the CDR3 reads TGCAGCGTTGTAAGACTAGCGGGAGTGCTCGACGAGACCCAGTACTTC. Amino acid sequence: CSVVRLAGVLDETQYF.

This clonotype was counted many times. The chain is built from TRBV27 and TRBJ2-7; 8 bases agree with TRBD2. V gave up 5 bases and J gave up 5 bases; unmatched junction bases: 14. This CDR3 comprises 16 residues. From germline, CDR1 is MNHEY and CDR2 SMNVEV (reference sequence). This CDR3 reads CASSPIGGGRRHEQYF. CDR3 DNA sequence: TGTGCCAGCAGTCCGATCGGGGGGGGGAGGCGGCACGAGCAGTACTTC.

The sample holds many counts of this clonotype. This chain uses TRBV15 with TRBJ1-5; a weak D match, TRBD1 (6 bases). Per the germline V gene, CDR1 is LNHNV and CDR2 is YYDKDF (reference sequence). The V end was cut by 4 bases, the J end by 5 bases, with 15 bases between. The CDR3 extends over 15 amino acids. CDR3 loop: CATSIGGAPYQPQHF. The CDR3, as DNA: TGTGCCACCAGCATAGGGGGGGCCCCTTATCAGCCCCAGCATTTT.

This clonotype was observed a handful of times. The chain uses TRBV3-1 and TRBJ2-5; no reliable D call. The V gene's germline CDR1 is LGHDT and CDR2 YNNKEL (reference sequence). The CDR3 has 14 amino acids. V lost 3 bases and J lost 11, with 19 bases in between. DNA for the CDR3: TGTGCCAGCAGCCAGTTAGACACCTTCAATGAGCAGTACTTC. It translates to CASSQLDTFNEQYF.

The chain is built from TRBV20-1 and TRBJ2-7, with a tentative D call TRBD1 (6 bases). Per the germline V gene, CDR1 is DFQATT and CDR2 is SNEGSKA (reference sequence). This CDR3 is 12 amino acids long. CDR3: CKIQGPGYEQYF. CDR3 bases: TGCAAGATACAGGGCCCCGGCTACGAGCAGTACTTC.

On this clonotype: Since a much larger clone is just one base distant, this may be a read error. Lacking the conserved final phenylalanine or tryptophan, this CDR3 likely reflects a read error. The gene calls are TRBV29-1 and TRBJ1-2, with TRBD1 as a possible D gene (5 bases). Trimming pared 0 bases from V and 3 bases from J, leaving 8 bases between. CDR3 length: 13 residues. Germline values: CDR1 SQVTM, CDR2 ANQGSEA. The CDR3 DNA reads TGCAGCGTTGAAGATCTAGGGGACTATGGCTACACCTCC. Its protein product is CSVEDLGDYGYTS.

Comments on this clonotype: A much larger clone sits a single nucleotide away, making a read error possible. The chain employs TRBV6-1 and TRBJ1-1; the D is unclear. Germline CDR1 MNHNS, CDR2 SASEGT. The CDR3 sequence is 15 residues long. V was shortened by 6 bases and J by 1 base, with 15 bases between the two germline ends. CDR3 nucleotides: TGTGCCAGCAGAAAACCGACACCCCCGAACACTGAAGCTTTCTTT. Its translation: CASRKPTPPNTEAFF.

This clonotype occurred many times. This chain links TRBV30 with TRBJ2-1, with D uncertain. The CDR3 loop spans 11 amino acids. V was clipped by 4 bases and J by 4 bases, with 5 bases between them. In germline, CDR1 is GTSNPN, CDR2 SVGIG (reference sequence). CDR3 amino acids: CAWNSYNEQFF. CDR3 nucleotides: TGTGCCTGGAACAGTTACAATGAGCAGTTCTTC.

This clonotype was counted many times. V usage is TRBV13 and J usage is TRBJ1-1, with D unclear. The CDR3 contains 16 residues. The V gene lost 2 bases and the J gene lost 1 base, with 14 bases spanning the gap. From germline, CDR1 is PRHDT and CDR2 FYEKMQ (reference sequence). The CDR3 reads CASSLLAGGWNTEAFF. The CDR3 nucleotides read TGTGCCAGCAGCTTATTGGCAGGAGGCTGGAACACTGAAGCTTTCTTT.

The V gene is TRBV12-5, the J gene TRBJ1-3; D is unclear. Per germline, CDR1 LGHNT and CDR2 FRNRAP. Trimming shortened V by 1 base and J by 4 bases, and 5 bases separated the two germline ends. This CDR3 comprises 13 residues. The CDR3 DNA is TGTGCTAGTGGTTTGGCTGAGGGAAACACCATATATTTT. Amino acid sequence: CASGLAEGNTIYF.

J is TRBJ1-3 and V is TRBV20-1; perhaps TRBD1 as D (6 bases). The CDR3 covers 12 residues. V lost 2 bases and J 14 bases, leaving 16 bases between the germline ends. CDR1 is DFQATT and CDR2 is SNEGSKA in the germline V gene (reference sequence). CDR3 coding DNA: TGCAGTGCTAGATTAAATCAGGGGCTCTTATATTTT. This encodes CSARLNQGLLYF.

This clonotype showed up just a few times. The chain uses TRBV6-2 or TRBV6-3 and TRBJ2-1; 7 bases fit TRBD1. V shed 5 bases and J 0 bases; nucleotides not matched to a gene: 10. Germline V lookup: CDR1 MNHEY, CDR2 SVGEGT. The length of the CDR3 is 17 residues. The CDR3 region has the DNA TGTGCCAGCAGTGGCTCGAGGGGGCAGAGCTCCTACAATGAGCAGTTCTTC. Its translation is CASSGSRGQSSYNEQFF.

V is TRBV5-6 and J is TRBJ1-2; D remains unclear. The germline V gene has CDR1 SGHDT and CDR2 YYEEEE. The CDR3 loop spans 9 amino acids. V shed 9 bases and J shed 4 bases, with 4 bases lying between them. This CDR3 reads CATRYGYTF. CDR3 DNA sequence: TGTGCCACCCGCTATGGCTACACCTTC.

This clonotype occurred a few times. V is TRBV5-5 and J is TRBJ2-3, with unresolved D. There are 12 residues in the CDR3. Between the trimmed V and J ends, which lost 4 bases and 6 bases, there was a span of 9 bases. Germline V lookup: CDR1 SGHKS, CDR2 YYEKEE (reference sequence). The CDR3 region is CASSPAKDTQYF. Here the CDR3 DNA reads TGTGCCAGCAGCCCAGCGAAGGATACGCAGTATTTT.

This clonotype was seen at least ten times. The V call is TRBV27, the J call TRBJ2-6; 7 nucleotides align to TRBD1. The CDR3 extends over 18 amino acids. Per the germline V gene, CDR1 is MNHEY and CDR2 is SMNVEV (reference sequence). V gave up 6 bases and J gave up 0 bases; unmatched junction bases: 11. CDR3 sequence reads: CASSRITGDSSGANVLTF. The CDR3 nucleotides are TGTGCCAGCAGCCGCATTACAGGGGACAGCTCTGGGGCCAACGTCCTGACTTTC.